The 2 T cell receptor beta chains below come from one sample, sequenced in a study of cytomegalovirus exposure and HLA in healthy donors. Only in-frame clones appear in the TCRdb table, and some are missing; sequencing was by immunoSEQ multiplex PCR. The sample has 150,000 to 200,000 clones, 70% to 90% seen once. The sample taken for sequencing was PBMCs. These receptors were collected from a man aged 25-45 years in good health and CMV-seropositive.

The DNA for the CDR3 is TGTGCCAGCAGCTTAGGGGGACAGGCCTACGAGCAGTACTTC. Its translation: CASSLGGQAYEQYF. The J gene is TRBJ2-7, the V gene TRBV7-9; 8 nucleotides match TRBD1. V lost 1 base to trimming and J lost 2 bases; unmatched junction nucleotides: 1. CDR1 is SEHNR, CDR2 FQNEAQ, per germline (reference sequence). The CDR3 is made up of 14 amino acids.

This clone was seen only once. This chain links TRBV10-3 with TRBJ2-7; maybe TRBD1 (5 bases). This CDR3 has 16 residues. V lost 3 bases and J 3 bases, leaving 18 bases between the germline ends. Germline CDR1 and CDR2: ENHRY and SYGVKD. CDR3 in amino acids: CAISESQQARVYEQYF. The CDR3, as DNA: TGTGCCATCAGTGAAAGTCAACAGGCAAGAGTCTACGAGCAGTACTTC.